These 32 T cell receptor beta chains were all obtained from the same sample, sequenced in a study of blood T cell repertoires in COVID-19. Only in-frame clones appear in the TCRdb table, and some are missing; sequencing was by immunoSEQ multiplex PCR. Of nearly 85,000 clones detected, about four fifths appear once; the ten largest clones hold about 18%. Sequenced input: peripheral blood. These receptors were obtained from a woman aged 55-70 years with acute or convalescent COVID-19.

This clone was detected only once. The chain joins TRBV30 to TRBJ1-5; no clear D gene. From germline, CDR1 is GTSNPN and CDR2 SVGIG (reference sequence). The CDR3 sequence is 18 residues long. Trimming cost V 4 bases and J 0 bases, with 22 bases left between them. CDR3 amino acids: CAWTLGRFLDFSNQPQHF. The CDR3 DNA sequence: TGTGCCTGGACATTGGGCAGATTCTTAGATTTTAGCAATCAGCCCCAGCATTTT.

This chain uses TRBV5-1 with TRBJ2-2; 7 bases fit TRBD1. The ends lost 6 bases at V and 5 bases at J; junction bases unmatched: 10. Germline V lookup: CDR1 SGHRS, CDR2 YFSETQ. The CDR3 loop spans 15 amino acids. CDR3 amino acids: CASTGPGQTTGELFF. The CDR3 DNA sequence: TGCGCCAGCACCGGGCCGGGACAGACTACCGGGGAGCTGTTTTTT.

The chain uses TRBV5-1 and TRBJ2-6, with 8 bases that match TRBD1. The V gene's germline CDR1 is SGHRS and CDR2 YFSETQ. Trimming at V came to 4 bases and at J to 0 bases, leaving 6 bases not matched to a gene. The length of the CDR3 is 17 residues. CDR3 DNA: TGCGCCAGCAGCCCGACAGGGGCCAGCTCTGGGGCCAACGTCCTGACTTTC. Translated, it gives CASSPTGASSGANVLTF. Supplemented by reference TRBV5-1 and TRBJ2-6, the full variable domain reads KAGVTQTPRYLIKTRGQQVTLSCSPISGHRSVSWYQQTPGQGLQFLFEYFSETQRNKGNFPGRFSGRQFSNSRSEMNVSTLELGDSALYLCASSPTGASSGANVLTFGAGSRLTVL.

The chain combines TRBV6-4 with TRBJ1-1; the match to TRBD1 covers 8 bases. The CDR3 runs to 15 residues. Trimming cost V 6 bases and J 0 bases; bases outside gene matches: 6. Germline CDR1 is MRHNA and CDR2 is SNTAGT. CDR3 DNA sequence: TGTGCCAGCAGAGAGAGGACAGGGATGAACACTGAAGCTTTCTTT. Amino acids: CASRERTGMNTEAFF.

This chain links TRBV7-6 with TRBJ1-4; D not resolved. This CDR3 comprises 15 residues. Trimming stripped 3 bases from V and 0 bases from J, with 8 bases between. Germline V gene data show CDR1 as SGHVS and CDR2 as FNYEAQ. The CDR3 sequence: CASSFGTATNEKLFF. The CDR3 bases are TGTGCCAGCAGCTTCGGAACAGCAACTAATGAAAAACTGTTTTTT. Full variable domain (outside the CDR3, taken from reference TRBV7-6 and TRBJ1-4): GAGVSQSPRYKVTKRGQDVALRCDPISGHVSLYWYRQALGQGPEFLTYFNYEAQQDKSGLPNDRFSAERPEGSISTLTIQRTEQRDSAMYRCASSFGTATNEKLFFGSGTQLSVL.

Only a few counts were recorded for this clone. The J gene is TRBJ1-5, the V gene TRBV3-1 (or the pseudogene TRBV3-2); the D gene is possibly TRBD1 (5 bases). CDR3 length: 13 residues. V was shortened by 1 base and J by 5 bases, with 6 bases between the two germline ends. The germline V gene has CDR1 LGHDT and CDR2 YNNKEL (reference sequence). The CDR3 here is CASSQGTHQPQHF. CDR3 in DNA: TGTGCCAGCAGCCAAGGGACACATCAGCCCCAGCATTTT.

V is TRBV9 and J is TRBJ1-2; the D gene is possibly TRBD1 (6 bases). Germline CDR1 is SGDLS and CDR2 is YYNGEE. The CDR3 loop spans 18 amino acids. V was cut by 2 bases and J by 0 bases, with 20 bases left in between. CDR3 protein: CASSVAGTPTTSNYGYTF. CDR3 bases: TGTGCCAGCAGCGTCGCCGGGACACCGACCACCTCTAACTATGGCTACACCTTC.

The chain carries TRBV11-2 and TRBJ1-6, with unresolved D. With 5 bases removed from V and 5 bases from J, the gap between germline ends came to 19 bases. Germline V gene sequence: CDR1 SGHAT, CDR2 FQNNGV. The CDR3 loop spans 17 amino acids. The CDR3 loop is CASSHPAGRGHNSPLHF. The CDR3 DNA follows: TGTGCCAGCAGCCATCCCGCCGGAAGAGGGCATAATTCACCCCTCCACTTT.

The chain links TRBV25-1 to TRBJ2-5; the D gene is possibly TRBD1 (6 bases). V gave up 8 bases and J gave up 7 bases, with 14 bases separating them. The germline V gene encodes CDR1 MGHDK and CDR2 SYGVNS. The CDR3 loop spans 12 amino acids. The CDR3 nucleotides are TGTGCCAGCTCTCCCCAGGGGTGGACCCAGTACTTC. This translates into CASSPQGWTQYF.

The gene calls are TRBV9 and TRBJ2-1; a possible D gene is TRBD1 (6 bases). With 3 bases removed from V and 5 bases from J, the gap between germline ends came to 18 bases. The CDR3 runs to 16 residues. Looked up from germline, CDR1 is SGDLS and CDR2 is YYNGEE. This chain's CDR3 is CASSADPRGSDNEQFF. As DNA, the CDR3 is TGTGCCAGCAGCGCGGACCCTAGGGGGTCGGACAATGAGCAGTTCTTC.

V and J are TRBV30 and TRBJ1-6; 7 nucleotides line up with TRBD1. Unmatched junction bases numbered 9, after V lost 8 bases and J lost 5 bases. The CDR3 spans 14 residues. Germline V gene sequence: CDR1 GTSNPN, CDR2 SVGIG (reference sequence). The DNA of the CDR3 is TGTGCCCACCAGGGACAGTCCAATAATTCACCCCTCCACTTT. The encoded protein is CAHQGQSNNSPLHF.

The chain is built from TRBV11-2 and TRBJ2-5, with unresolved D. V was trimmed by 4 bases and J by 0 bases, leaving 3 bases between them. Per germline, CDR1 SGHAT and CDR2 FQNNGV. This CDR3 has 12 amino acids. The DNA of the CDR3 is TGTGCCAGCAGCTCGTACCAAGAGACCCAGTACTTC. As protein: CASSSYQETQYF.

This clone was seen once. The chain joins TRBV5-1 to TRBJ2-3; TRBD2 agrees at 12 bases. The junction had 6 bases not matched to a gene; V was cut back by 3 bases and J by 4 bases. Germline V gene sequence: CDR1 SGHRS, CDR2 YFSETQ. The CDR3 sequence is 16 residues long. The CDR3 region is CASSSGLAGSADTQYF. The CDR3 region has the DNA TGCGCCAGCAGCTCTGGACTAGCGGGAAGTGCAGATACGCAGTATTTT.

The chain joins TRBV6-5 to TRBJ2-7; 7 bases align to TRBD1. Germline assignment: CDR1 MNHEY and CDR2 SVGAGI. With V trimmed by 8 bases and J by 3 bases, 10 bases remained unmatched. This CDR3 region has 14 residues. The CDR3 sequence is CASLRQGPLYEQYF. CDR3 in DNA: TGTGCCAGCTTAAGACAGGGTCCCCTCTACGAGCAGTACTTC.

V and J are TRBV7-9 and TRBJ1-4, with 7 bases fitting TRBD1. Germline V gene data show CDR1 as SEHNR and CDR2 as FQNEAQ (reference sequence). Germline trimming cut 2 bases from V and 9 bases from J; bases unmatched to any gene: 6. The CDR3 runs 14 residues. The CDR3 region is CASSLTGADKKLFF. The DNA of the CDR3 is TGTGCCAGCAGCTTAACAGGGGCAGATAAAAAACTGTTTTTT.

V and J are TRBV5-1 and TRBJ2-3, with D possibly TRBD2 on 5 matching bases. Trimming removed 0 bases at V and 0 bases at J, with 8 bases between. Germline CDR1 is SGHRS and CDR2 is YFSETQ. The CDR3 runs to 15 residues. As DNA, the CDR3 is TGCGCCAGCAGCTTGGCCAGCGGAAGCACAGATACGCAGTATTTT. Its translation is CASSLASGSTDTQYF.

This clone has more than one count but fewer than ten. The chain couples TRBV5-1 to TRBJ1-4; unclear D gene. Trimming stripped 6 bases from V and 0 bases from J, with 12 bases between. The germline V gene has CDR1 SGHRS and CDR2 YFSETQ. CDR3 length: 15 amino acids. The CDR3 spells CASTTNIATNEKLFF. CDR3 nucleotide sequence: TGCGCCAGCACCACTAACATAGCAACTAATGAAAAACTGTTTTTT.

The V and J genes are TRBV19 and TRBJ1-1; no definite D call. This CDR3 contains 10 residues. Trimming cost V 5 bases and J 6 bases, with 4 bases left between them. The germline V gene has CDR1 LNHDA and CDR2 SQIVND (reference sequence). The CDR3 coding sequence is TGTGCCAGTAGTCGCGCTGAAGCTTTCTTT. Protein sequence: CASSRAEAFF.

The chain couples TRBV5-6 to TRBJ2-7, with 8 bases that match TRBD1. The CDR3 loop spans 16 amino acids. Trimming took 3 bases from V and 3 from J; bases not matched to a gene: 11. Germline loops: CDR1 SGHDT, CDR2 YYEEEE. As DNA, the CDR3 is TGTGCCAGCAGCTCCACCTGGGACAGGAGCCTCTACGAGCAGTACTTC. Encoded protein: CASSSTWDRSLYEQYF. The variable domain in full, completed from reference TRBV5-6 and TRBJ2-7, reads DAGVTQSPTHLIKTRGQQVTLRCSPKSGHDTVSWYQQALGQGPQFIFQYYEEEERQRGNFPDRFSGHQFPNYSSELNVNALLLGDSALYLCASSSTWDRSLYEQYFGPGTRLTVT.

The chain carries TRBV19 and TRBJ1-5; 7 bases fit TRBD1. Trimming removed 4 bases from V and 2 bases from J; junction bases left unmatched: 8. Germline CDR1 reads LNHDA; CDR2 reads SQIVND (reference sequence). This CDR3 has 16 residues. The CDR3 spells CASSRTGVGGNQPQHF. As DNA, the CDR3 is TGTGCCAGTAGTAGAACAGGGGTAGGGGGCAATCAGCCCCAGCATTTT.

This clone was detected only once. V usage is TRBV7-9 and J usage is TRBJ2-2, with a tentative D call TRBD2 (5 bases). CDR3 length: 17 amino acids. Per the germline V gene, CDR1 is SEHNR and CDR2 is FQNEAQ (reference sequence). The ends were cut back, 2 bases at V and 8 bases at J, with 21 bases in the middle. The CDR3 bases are TGTGCCAGCAGCTTATGGGTGAGTCTAGCTAGGGCGGGGGAGCTGTTTTTT. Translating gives CASSLWVSLARAGELFF.

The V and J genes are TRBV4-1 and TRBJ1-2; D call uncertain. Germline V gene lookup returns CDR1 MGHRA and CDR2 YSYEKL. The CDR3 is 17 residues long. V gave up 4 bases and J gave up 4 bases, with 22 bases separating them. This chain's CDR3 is CASSRDDRASRAYGYTF. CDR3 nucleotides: TGCGCCAGCAGCCGCGATGACCGGGCCTCGAGGGCCTATGGCTACACCTTC.

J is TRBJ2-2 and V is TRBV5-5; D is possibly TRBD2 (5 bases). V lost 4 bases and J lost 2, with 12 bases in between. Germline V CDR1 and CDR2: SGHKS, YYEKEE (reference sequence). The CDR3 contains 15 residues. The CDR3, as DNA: TGTGCCAGCAGCCTGGAGCGGTTAAACACCGGGGAGCTGTTTTTT. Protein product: CASSLERLNTGELFF.

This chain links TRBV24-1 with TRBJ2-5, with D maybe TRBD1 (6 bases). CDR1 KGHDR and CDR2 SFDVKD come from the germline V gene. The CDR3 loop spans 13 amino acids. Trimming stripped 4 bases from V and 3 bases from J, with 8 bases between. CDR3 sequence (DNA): TGTGCCACCAGTGACCCAGGGGAAGAGACCCAGTACTTC. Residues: CATSDPGEETQYF.

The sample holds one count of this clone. The CDR3 bases are TGTGCCAGCAGCGTCCGGGACAGGGGGCGAGCTTATGGCTACACCTTC. It encodes CASSVRDRGRAYGYTF. The genes are TRBV7-8 and TRBJ1-2; TRBD1 matches 12 bases. The CDR3 has 16 residues. Per germline, CDR1 SGHVS and CDR2 FQNEAQ. V lost 5 bases to trimming and J lost 5 bases; unmatched junction nucleotides: 9.

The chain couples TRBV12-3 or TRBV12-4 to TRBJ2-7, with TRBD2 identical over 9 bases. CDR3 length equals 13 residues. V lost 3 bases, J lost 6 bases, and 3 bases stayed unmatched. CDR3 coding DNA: TGTGCCAGCAGTTTGACTAGCGGCGGCGAGCAGTACTTC. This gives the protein CASSLTSGGEQYF.

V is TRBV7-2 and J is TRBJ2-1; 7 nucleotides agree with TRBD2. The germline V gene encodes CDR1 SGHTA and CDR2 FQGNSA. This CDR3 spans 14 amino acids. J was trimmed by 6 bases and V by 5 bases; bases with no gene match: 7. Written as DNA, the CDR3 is TGTGCCAGCAGCCGCCCTGGGACTATCAATGAGCAGTTCTTC. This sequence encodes CASSRPGTINEQFF.

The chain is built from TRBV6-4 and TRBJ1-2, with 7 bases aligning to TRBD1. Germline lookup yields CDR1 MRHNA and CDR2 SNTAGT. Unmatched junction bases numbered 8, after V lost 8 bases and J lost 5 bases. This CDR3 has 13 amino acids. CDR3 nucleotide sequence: TGTGCCAGCGGGAGACAGGGTCTATATGGCTACACCTTC. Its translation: CASGRQGLYGYTF.

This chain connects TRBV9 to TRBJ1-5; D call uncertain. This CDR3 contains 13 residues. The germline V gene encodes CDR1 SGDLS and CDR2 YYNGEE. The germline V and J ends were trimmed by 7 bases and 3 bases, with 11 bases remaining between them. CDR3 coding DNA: TGTGCCAGCGGAGGCGGCAACAATCAGCCCCAGCATTTT. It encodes CASGGGNNQPQHF.

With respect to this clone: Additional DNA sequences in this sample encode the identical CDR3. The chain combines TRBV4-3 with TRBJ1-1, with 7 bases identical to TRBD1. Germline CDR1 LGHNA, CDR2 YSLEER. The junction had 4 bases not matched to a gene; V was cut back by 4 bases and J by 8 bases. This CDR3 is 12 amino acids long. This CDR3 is CASSRVQGEAFF. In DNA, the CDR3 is TGCGCCAGCAGCCGGGTACAGGGGGAAGCTTTCTTT.

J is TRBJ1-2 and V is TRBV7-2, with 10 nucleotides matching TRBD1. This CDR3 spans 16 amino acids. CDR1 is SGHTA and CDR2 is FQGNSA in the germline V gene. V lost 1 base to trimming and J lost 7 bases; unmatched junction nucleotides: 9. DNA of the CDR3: TGTGCCAGCAGCTTAGGGGGGGACAGGGGAGTTTCTGGCTACACCTTC. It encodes CASSLGGDRGVSGYTF. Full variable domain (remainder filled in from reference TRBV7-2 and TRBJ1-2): GAGVSQSPSNKVTEKGKDVELRCDPISGHTALYWYRQSLGQGLEFLIYFQGNSAPDKSGLPSDRFSAERTGGSVSTLTIQRTQQEDSAVYLCASSLGGDRGVSGYTFGSGTRLTVV.

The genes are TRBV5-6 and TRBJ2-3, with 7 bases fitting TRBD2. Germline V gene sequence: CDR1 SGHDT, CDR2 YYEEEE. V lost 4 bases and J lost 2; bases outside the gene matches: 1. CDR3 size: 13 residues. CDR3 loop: CASSRDYTDTQYF. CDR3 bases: TGTGCCAGCAGCAGGGACTACACAGATACGCAGTATTTT.